This T cell receptor (beta chain) was observed in a study of T cells in Graves' hyperthyroidism and ophthalmopathy. Overall study context: The initial diagnosis was the point when peripheral blood was collected, ahead of any treatment.

TCR beta CDR3 region amplification was performed from RNA transcripts. Using the HTBI primer set, a first-round RT-PCR was run on the TCR CDR3. MiXCR, applied by TCRdb to the multiplex PCR reads, yields one record per CDR3 protein. The sample includes about 320,000 distinct CDR3 sequences, 15% to 20% of them seen just once. The study excluded patients with uncontrolled infection, other autoimmune disease, pregnancy or lactation. The CDR3 is made up of 17 amino acids. Deletions cut 4 bases from V and 0 bases from J, with 19 bases between. Germline V gives CDR1 DFQATT, CDR2 SNEGSKA (reference sequence). This clonotype was detected ten times or more.

Sequencing input: blood. This chain joins TRBV20-1 and TRBJ2-1; D possibly matches TRBD1 or TRBD2 (5 bases each). The receptor was derived from a man younger than 40 with Graves' hyperthyroidism. The CDR3 bases are TGCAGTGCTAACCCCTTTAGAGGGGCTTTCTCCTACAATGAGCAGTTCTTC. The encoded protein is CSANPFRGAFSYNEQFF.